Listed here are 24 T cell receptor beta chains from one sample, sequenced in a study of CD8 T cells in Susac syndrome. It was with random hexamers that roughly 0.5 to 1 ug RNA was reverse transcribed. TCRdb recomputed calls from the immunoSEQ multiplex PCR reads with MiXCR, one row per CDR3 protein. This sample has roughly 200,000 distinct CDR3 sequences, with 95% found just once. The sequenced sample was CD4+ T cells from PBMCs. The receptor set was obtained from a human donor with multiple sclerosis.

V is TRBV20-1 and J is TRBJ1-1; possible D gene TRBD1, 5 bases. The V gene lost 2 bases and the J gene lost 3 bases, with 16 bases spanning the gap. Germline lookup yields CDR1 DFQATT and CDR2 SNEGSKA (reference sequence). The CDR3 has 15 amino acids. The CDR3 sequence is CSARKGPRSDTEAFF. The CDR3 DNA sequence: TGCAGTGCTAGAAAGGGGCCAAGGTCGGACACTGAAGCTTTCTTT.

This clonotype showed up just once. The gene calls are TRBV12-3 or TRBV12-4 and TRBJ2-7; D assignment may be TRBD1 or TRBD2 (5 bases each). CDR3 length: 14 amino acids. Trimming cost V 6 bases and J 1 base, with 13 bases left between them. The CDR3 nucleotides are TGTGCCAGCAGAACGGGACGGAGATCCTACGAGCAGTACTTC. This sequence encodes CASRTGRRSYEQYF.

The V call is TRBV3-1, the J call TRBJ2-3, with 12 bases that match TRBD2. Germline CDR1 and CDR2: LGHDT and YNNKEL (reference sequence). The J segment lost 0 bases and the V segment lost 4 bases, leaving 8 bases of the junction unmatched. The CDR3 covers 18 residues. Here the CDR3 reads CASSLGLAGPPSTDTQYF. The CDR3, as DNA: TGTGCCAGCAGCCTCGGACTAGCGGGGCCGCCTAGCACAGATACGCAGTATTTT.

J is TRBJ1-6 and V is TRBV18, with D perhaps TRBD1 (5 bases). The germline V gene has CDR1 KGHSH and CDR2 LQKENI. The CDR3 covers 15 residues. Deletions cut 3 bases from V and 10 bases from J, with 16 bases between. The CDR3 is CASSPTPGLSSPLHF. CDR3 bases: TGTGCCAGCTCACCCACACCAGGGCTAAGCTCACCCCTCCACTTT.

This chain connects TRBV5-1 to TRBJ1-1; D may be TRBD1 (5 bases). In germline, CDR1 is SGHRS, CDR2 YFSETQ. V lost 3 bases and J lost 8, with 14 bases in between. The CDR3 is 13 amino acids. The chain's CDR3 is CASSYNGDYEAFF. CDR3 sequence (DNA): TGCGCCAGCAGCTACAACGGGGACTACGAAGCTTTCTTT.

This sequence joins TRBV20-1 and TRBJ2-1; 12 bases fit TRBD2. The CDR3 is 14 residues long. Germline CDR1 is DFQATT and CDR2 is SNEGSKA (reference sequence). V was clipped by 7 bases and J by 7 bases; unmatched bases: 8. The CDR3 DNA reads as TGCAGTGGTACACTAGCGGGGGGCCGTAATGAGCAGTTCTTC. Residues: CSGTLAGGRNEQFF.

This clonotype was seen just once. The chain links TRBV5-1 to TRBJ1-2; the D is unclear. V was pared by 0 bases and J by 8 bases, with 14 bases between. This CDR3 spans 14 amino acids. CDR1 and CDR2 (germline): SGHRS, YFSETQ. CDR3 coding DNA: TGCGCCAGCAGCTTGGCCGATGTATCGGAGGGCTACACCTTC. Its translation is CASSLADVSEGYTF.

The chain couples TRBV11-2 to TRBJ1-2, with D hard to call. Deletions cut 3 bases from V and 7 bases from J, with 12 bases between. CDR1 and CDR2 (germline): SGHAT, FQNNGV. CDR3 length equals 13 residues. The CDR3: CASSFTGSGGYTF. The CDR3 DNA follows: TGTGCCAGCAGCTTCACCGGGTCCGGTGGCTACACCTTC. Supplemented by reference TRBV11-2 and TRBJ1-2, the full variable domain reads EAGVAQSPRYKIIEKRQSVAFWCNPISGHATLYWYQQILGQGPKLLIQFQNNGVVDDSQLPKDRFSAERLKGVDSTLKIQPAKLEDSAVYLCASSFTGSGGYTFGSGTRLTVV.

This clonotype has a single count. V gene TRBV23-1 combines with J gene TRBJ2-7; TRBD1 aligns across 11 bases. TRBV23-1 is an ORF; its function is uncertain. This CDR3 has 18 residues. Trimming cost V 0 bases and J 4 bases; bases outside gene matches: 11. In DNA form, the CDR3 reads TGCGCCAGCAGTCAATCGTCTCGGGACAGGGGGGAATGGTACGAGCAGTACTTC. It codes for CASSQSSRDRGEWYEQYF.

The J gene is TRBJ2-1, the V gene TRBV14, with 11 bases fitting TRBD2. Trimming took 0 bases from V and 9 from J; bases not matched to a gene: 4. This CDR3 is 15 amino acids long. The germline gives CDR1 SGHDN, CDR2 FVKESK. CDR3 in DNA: TGTGCCAGCAGCCAAGAACTAGCGGGGGTGGGTGAGCAGTTCTTC. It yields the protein CASSQELAGVGEQFF.

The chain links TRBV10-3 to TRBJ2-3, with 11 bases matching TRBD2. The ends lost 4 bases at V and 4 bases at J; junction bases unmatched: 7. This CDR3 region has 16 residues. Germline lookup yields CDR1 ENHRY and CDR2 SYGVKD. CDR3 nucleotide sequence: TGTGCCATCAGTGGGGTAGCGGGGGGGCCTCCAGATACGCAGTATTTT. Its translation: CAISGVAGGPPDTQYF.

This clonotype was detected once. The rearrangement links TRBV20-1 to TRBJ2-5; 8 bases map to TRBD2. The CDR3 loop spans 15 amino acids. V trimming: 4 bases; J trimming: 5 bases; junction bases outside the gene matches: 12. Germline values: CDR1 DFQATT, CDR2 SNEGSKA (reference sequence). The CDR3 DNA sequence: TGCAGTGCTACCAGTCCCGGGACTAGGAGGGAGACCCAGTACTTC. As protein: CSATSPGTRRETQYF.

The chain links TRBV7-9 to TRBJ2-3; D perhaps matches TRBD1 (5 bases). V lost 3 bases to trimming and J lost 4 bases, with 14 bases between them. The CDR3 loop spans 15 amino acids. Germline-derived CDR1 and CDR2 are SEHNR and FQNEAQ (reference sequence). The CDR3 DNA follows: TGTGCCAGCAGCTTCGACCCTCTAGGGGCAGATACGCAGTATTTT. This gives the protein CASSFDPLGADTQYF. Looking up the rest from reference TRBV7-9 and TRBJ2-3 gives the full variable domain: DTGVSQNPRHKITKRGQNVTFRCDPISEHNRLYWYRQTLGQGPEFLTYFQNEAQLEKSRLLSDRFSAERPKGSFSTLEIQRTEQGDSAMYLCASSFDPLGADTQYFGPGTRLTVL.

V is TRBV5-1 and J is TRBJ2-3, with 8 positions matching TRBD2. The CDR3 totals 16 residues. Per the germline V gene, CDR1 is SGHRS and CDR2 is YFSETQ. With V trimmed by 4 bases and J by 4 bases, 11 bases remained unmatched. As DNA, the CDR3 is TGCGCCAGCAGCCCGTATAGCGGGGTAACGGCAGATACGCAGTATTTT. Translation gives CASSPYSGVTADTQYF.

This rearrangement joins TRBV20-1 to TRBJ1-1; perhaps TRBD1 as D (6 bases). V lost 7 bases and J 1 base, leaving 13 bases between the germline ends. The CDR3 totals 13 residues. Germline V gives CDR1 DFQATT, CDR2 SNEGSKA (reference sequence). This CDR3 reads CSVIGQSNTEAFF. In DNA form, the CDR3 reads TGCAGTGTAATAGGACAGTCGAACACTGAAGCTTTCTTT.

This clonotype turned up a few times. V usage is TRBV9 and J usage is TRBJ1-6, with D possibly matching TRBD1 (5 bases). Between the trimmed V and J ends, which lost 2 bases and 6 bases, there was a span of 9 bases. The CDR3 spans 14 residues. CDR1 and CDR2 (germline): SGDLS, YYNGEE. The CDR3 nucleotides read TGTGCCAGCAGCGTCGGCCAGGGTAATTCACCCCTCCACTTT. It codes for CASSVGQGNSPLHF.

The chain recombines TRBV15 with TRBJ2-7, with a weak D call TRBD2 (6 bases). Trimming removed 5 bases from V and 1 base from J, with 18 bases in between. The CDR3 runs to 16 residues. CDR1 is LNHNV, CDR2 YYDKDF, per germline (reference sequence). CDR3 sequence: CATSPSLGRSSYEQYV. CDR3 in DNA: TGTGCCACCAGCCCTAGTCTAGGGAGGTCATCCTACGAGCAGTACGTC.

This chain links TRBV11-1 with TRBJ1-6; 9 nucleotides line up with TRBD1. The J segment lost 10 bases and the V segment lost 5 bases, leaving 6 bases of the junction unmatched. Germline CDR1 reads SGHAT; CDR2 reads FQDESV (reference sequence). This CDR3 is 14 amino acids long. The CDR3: CASSPDRGRSPLHF. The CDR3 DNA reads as TGTGCCAGCAGCCCGGACAGGGGAAGATCACCCCTCCACTTT.

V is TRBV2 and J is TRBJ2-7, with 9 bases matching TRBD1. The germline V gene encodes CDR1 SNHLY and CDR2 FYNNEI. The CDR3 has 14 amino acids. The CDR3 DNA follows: TGTGCCAGCAGCGAAGGGACAGGGTGGTACGAGCAGTACGTC. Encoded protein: CASSEGTGWYEQYV.

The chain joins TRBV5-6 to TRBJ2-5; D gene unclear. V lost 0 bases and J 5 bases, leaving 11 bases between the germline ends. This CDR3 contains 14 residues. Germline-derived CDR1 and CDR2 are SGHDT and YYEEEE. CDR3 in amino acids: CASSLERVEETQYF. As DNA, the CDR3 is TGTGCCAGCAGCTTGGAGCGAGTTGAGGAGACCCAGTACTTC.

Written as DNA, the CDR3 is TGTGCCAGCAGCGTGACAGGAGAAAACTATGGCTACACCTTC. Amino acid sequence: CASSVTGENYGYTF. This chain connects TRBV9 to TRBJ1-2; a possible D gene is TRBD1 (6 bases). V lost 2 bases and J 2 bases, leaving 10 bases between the germline ends. Germline V gives CDR1 SGDLS, CDR2 YYNGEE. The CDR3 has 14 amino acids.

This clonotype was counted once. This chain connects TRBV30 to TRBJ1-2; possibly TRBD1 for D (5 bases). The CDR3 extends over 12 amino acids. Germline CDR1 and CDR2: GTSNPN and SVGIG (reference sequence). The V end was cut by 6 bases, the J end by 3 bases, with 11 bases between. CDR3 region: CACTGSYYGYTF. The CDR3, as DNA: TGTGCCTGTACAGGTTCTTACTATGGCTACACCTTC.

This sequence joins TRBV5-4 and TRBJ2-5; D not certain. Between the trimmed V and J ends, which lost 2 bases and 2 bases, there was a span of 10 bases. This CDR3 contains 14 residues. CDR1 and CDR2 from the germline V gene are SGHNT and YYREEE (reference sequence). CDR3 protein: CASSFDTEQETQYF. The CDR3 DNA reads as TGTGCCAGCAGCTTTGACACCGAGCAAGAGACCCAGTACTTC.

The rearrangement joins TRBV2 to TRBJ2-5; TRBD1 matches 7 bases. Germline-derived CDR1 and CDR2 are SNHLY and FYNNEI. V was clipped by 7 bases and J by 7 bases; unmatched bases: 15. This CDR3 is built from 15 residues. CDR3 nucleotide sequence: TGTGCCAGCAACCCCGGTGGCAAATCAGGGGGGACCCAGTACTTC. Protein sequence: CASNPGGKSGGTQYF.